The present entry profiles one TCR beta chain with its context. Its matching antigen is unknown. These data are taken from a study of T cells in localized non-small cell lung cancer. Study conclusions and caveats: Sequencing covered just one tumor region, so heterogeneity cannot be ruled out. Uninvolved adjacent lung had the highest recorded T cell clonality, with tumor below it. Median around 62 top-100 tumor clones were shared with paired adjacent lung.

Profiling relied on immunoSEQ multiplex PCR, and the TCRdb table lists in-frame clones only, not all of them. The data contain about 9,600 clones, roughly 87% of them singletons. CDR3 size: 16 residues. Germline V CDR1 and CDR2: SGHVS, FQNEAQ. V was clipped by 4 bases and J by 0 bases, with 13 bases between them. The chain links TRBV7-8 to TRBJ1-5; no clear D. The material was peripheral blood, obtained before any cancer treatment. The receptor was isolated from a male donor aged 60 or over with stage III squamous cell lung carcinoma. The CDR3 nucleotides read TGTGCCAGCAGCTGGGCCCCCCGGGATAGCAATCAGCCCCAGCATTTT. Encoded protein: CASSWAPRDSNQPQHF.